Below are 30 T cell receptor beta chains sequenced from a single sample in a study of T cells of healthy individuals. TCRdb called the 5' RACE reads again in MiXCR, with one record for every CDR3 protein. The table lists 35,000 to 45,000 distinct CDR3 sequences, 4.5% of them singletons. The receptors stem from a human donor in good health.

This clonotype was observed many times. J is TRBJ2-1 and V is TRBV5-4; 11 bases map to TRBD2. CDR1 and CDR2 (germline): SGHNT, YYREEE (reference sequence). The junction had 0 bases not matched to a gene; V was cut back by 0 bases and J by 7 bases. The CDR3 covers 14 residues. DNA for the CDR3: TGTGCCAGCAGCTTGGCTAGCGGGGGGAATGAGCAGTTCTTC. It is translated as CASSLASGGNEQFF. The entire variable domain, with the rest obtained from reference TRBV5-4 and TRBJ2-1, is as follows: ETGVTQSPTHLIKTRGQQVTLRCSSQSGHNTVSWYQQALGQGPQFIFQYYREEENGRGNFPPRFSGLQFPNYSSELNVNALELDDSALYLCASSLASGGNEQFFGPGTRLTVL.

The CDR3 loop is CAIRGQGYYEQYF. CDR3 nucleotide sequence: TGTGCCATCCGGGGACAGGGGTATTACGAGCAGTACTTC. This chain uses TRBV10-3 with TRBJ2-7; 10 positions agree with TRBD1. V trimming: 8 bases; J trimming: 4 bases; junction bases outside the gene matches: 5. This CDR3 is 13 amino acids long. Germline values: CDR1 ENHRY, CDR2 SYGVKD.

This clonotype appeared many times. The chain has TRBV9 and TRBJ2-3; D possibly corresponds to TRBD1 (5 bases). The CDR3 is 16 residues long. V was pared by 0 bases and J by 4 bases, with 15 bases between. Germline lookup yields CDR1 SGDLS and CDR2 YYNGEE. This CDR3 reads CASSVGVSPTADTQYF. CDR3 nucleotides: TGTGCCAGCAGCGTAGGTGTCTCCCCGACAGCAGATACGCAGTATTTT.

This clonotype was seen ten or more times. The J gene is TRBJ1-2, the V gene TRBV5-1; 7 positions match TRBD1. The CDR3 contains 18 residues. Germline-derived CDR1 and CDR2 are SGHRS and YFSETQ. J lost 0 bases, V lost 0 bases, and 11 bases had no gene match. CDR3 DNA: TGCGCCAGCAGCTTGGGGGATCGACAGGGAATTTCTAACTATGGCTACACCTTC. This translates into CASSLGDRQGISNYGYTF. Using reference TRBV5-1 and TRBJ1-2 for the parts outside the CDR3, the full variable domain is KAGVTQTPRYLIKTRGQQVTLSCSPISGHRSVSWYQQTPGQGLQFLFEYFSETQRNKGNFPGRFSGRQFSNSRSEMNVSTLELGDSALYLCASSLGDRQGISNYGYTFGSGTRLTVV.

This clonotype came up many times. The chain recombines TRBV12-3 or TRBV12-4 with TRBJ1-5, with D possibly matching TRBD1 (6 bases). CDR3 length: 15 residues. Trimming took 3 bases from V and 2 from J, leaving 11 bases between them. CDR3 sequence (DNA): TGTGCCAGCAGTTTCCAGGGGCTCGGCAATCAGCCCCAGCATTTT. Translated: CASSFQGLGNQPQHF.

This clonotype was seen many times. The chain couples TRBV4-3 to TRBJ1-1, with D tentatively TRBD1 (6 bases). V was trimmed by 0 bases and J by 3 bases, leaving 14 bases between them. Germline CDR1 reads LGHNA; CDR2 reads YSLEER. The CDR3 is made up of 16 amino acids. The CDR3 bases are TGCGCCAGCAGCCAAGAGTGGGGGCGCAGTGACACTGAAGCTTTCTTT. Translating it yields CASSQEWGRSDTEAFF.

V and J are TRBV12-3 or TRBV12-4 and TRBJ2-3; TRBD1 agrees at 7 bases. Trimming cost V 3 bases and J 2 bases; bases outside gene matches: 8. This CDR3 contains 16 residues. CDR3 loop: CASSFNGQANTDTQYF. CDR3 in DNA: TGTGCCAGCAGTTTTAATGGACAGGCAAACACAGATACGCAGTATTTT.

A few counts support this clonotype. V usage is TRBV7-8 and J usage is TRBJ1-1, with 7 bases fitting TRBD1. Germline trimming cut 3 bases from V and 1 base from J; bases unmatched to any gene: 2. The length of the CDR3 is 14 residues. CDR1 and CDR2 from the germline V gene are SGHVS and FQNEAQ. As DNA, the CDR3 is TGTGCCAGCAGCTTCGACAGGGCGAACACTGAAGCTTTCTTT. This gives the protein CASSFDRANTEAFF. Full variable domain (missing parts from reference TRBV7-8 and TRBJ1-1): GAGVSQSPRYKVAKRGQDVALRCDPISGHVSLFWYQQALGQGPEFLTYFQNEAQLDKSGLPSDRFFAERPEGSVSTLKIQRTQQEDSAVYLCASSFDRANTEAFFGQGTRLTVV.

This clonotype was detected ten times or more. The chain links TRBV12-3 or TRBV12-4 to TRBJ2-3; no reliable D call. This CDR3 is built from 13 residues. Trimming stripped 3 bases from V and 6 bases from J, with 10 bases between. The CDR3 region is CASSFQVGDTQYF. The CDR3 coding sequence is TGTGCCAGCAGTTTTCAGGTTGGCGATACGCAGTATTTT.

At least ten counts were recorded for this clonotype. The chain is built from TRBV20-1 and TRBJ2-7, with 9 bases lining up with TRBD2. The length of the CDR3 is 15 residues. Germline CDR1 is DFQATT and CDR2 is SNEGSKA (reference sequence). With V trimmed by 3 bases and J by 3 bases, 9 bases remained unmatched. The CDR3 sequence is CSARIASGIVYEQYF. The CDR3 region has the DNA TGCAGTGCTAGGATTGCTAGCGGGATAGTCTACGAGCAGTACTTC.

This clonotype appeared many times. CDR3 residues: CASSVDLGANVLTF. The DNA for the CDR3 is TGTGCCAGCAGCGTAGATCTTGGGGCCAACGTCCTGACTTTC. The rearrangement uses TRBV9 and TRBJ2-6; D is ambiguous. The CDR3 totals 14 residues. The germline gives CDR1 SGDLS, CDR2 YYNGEE. V gave up 0 bases and J gave up 3 bases, with 4 bases separating them.

This clonotype has at least ten counts. At one boundary the junction diverges from the germline segment, which might be a read error. The chain uses TRBV6-5 and TRBJ1-6; D remains unclear. Per germline, CDR1 MNHEY and CDR2 SVGAGI. The CDR3 sequence is 16 residues long. CDR3 protein: CASSYSVRDYNSPLHF. The DNA of the CDR3 is TGTGCCAGCAGCTACTCCGTTAGGGACTATAATTCACCCCTCCACTTT.

This chain connects TRBV7-8 to TRBJ1-6; D is unresolved. This CDR3 has 13 amino acids. V lost 5 bases and J lost 9, with 11 bases in between. Germline CDR1 SGHVS, CDR2 FQNEAQ. Here the CDR3 DNA reads TGTGCCAGCAGCCTCAGGCCGGGTTCACCCCTCCACTTT. Protein: CASSLRPGSPLHF.

J is TRBJ1-5 and V is TRBV19; D not resolved. The CDR3 consists of 12 residues. Germline CDR1 is LNHDA and CDR2 is SQIVND (reference sequence). Deletions cut 5 bases from V and 5 bases from J, with 7 bases between. The CDR3 nucleotides are TGTGCCAGTAGTCACGCCTATCAGCCCCAGCATTTT. Protein sequence: CASSHAYQPQHF.

This clonotype was picked up many times. The chain employs TRBV20-1 and TRBJ2-6; 7 bases are a match to TRBD1. The CDR3 has 17 amino acids. Germline assignment: CDR1 DFQATT and CDR2 SNEGSKA (reference sequence). J was trimmed by 3 bases and V by 0 bases; bases with no gene match: 8. CDR3 sequence (DNA): TGCAGTGCTAGAGATGACAGGGTAGGCGGTGGGGCCAACGTCCTGACTTTC. It codes for CSARDDRVGGGANVLTF.

A note on this clonotype: A much larger clone differs from this one at a single base, so this may be a read error. The gene calls are TRBV5-6 and TRBJ1-1, with TRBD1 matching 7 bases. V lost 4 bases and J lost 10; bases outside the gene matches: 7. From germline, CDR1 is SGHDT and CDR2 YYEEEE. The CDR3 contains 12 residues. Here the CDR3 reads CASSQQGYRAFF. Written as DNA, the CDR3 is TGTGCCAGCAGCCAACAGGGGTATCGAGCTTTCTTT. Full variable domain (missing parts from reference TRBV5-6 and TRBJ1-1): DAGVTQSPTHLIKTRGQQVTLRCSPKSGHDTVSWYQQALGQGPQFIFQYYEEEERQRGNFPDRFSGHQFPNYSSELNVNALLLGDSALYLCASSQQGYRAFFGQGTRLTVV.

A remark on this clonotype: It may be a read error: a sequence one base away is much more abundant. The rearrangement links TRBV4-2 to TRBJ1-5, with 7 bases fitting TRBD1. The CDR3 length is 15 residues. Germline V gene data show CDR1 as LGHNA and CDR2 as YNFKEQ. The CDR3 is CASSQETGINQPQNF. As DNA, the CDR3 is TGTGCCAGCAGCCAAGAGACAGGGATAAATCAGCCCCAGAATTTT.

This clonotype was observed a few times. J is TRBJ2-1 and V is TRBV20-1, with 12 bases identical to TRBD2. Per germline, CDR1 DFQATT and CDR2 SNEGSKA (reference sequence). V lost 2 bases and J lost 4; bases outside the gene matches: 6. This CDR3 is built from 16 residues. The CDR3 nucleotides are TGCAGTGCTAGAAGACTAGCGGGAGCTTCTTACAATGAGCAGTTCTTC. It yields the protein CSARRLAGASYNEQFF.

This clonotype was counted at least ten times. This chain uses TRBV6-5 with TRBJ1-4; maybe TRBD1 (6 bases). The V and J ends lost 8 bases and 0 bases respectively, with 10 bases between them. Germline CDR1 MNHEY, CDR2 SVGAGI. There are 14 residues in the CDR3. CDR3 protein: CASSRGATNEKLFF. Here the CDR3 DNA reads TGTGCCAGCTCCAGGGGAGCAACTAATGAAAAACTGTTTTTT.

This rearrangement joins TRBV28 to TRBJ2-1, with 10 bases identical to TRBD1. This CDR3 has 15 residues. Germline assignment: CDR1 MDHEN and CDR2 SYDVKM. With V trimmed by 5 bases and J by 7 bases, 8 bases remained unmatched. CDR3 in amino acids: CASSLRRTGGNEQFF. The CDR3 nucleotides are TGTGCCAGCAGTCTCAGGAGGACAGGGGGGAATGAGCAGTTCTTC.

The rearrangement links TRBV5-4 to TRBJ1-1, with TRBD1 matching over 7 bases. Trimming cost V 5 bases and J 5 bases; bases outside gene matches: 15. Germline V gives CDR1 SGHNT, CDR2 YYREEE (reference sequence). The CDR3 length is 16 residues. Written as DNA, the CDR3 is TGTGCCAGCAGTGCGGACCTAGGGGGCCAGGGGACTGAAGCTTTCTTT. It translates to CASSADLGGQGTEAFF.

There are many counts of this clonotype. The CDR3 sequence is CASSAGQGVFGQETQYF. The CDR3 DNA is TGTGCCAGCAGCGCTGGACAGGGGGTCTTCGGGCAAGAGACCCAGTACTTC. The rearrangement links TRBV11-3 to TRBJ2-5, with 10 bases identical to TRBD1. The V gene end was trimmed by 5 bases and the J gene end by 2 bases; junction bases not matched to a gene: 11. Looked up from germline, CDR1 is SGHNT and CDR2 is YENEEA. CDR3 length: 17 amino acids. Drawing the rest from reference TRBV11-3 and TRBJ2-5, the complete variable domain is EAGVVQSPRYKIIEKKQPVAFWCNPISGHNTLYWYLQNLGQGPELLIRYENEEAVDDSQLPKDRFSAERLKGVDSTLKIQPAELGDSAVYLCASSAGQGVFGQETQYFGPGTRLLVL.

This clonotype was picked up many times. The chain uses TRBV6-1 and TRBJ2-4; D not resolved. Deletions cut 3 bases from V and 0 bases from J, with 9 bases between. The CDR3 sequence is 15 residues long. In germline, CDR1 is MNHNS, CDR2 SASEGT. CDR3 amino acids: CASSELTLAKNIQYF. CDR3 nucleotides: TGTGCCAGCAGTGAGCTGACTTTAGCCAAAAACATTCAGTACTTC.

This clonotype was seen ten or more times. The V and J genes are TRBV6-5 and TRBJ1-1; 8 bases are a match to TRBD1. The CDR3 consists of 14 residues. Germline loops: CDR1 MNHEY, CDR2 SVGAGI. V gave up 6 bases and J gave up 3 bases; unmatched junction bases: 6. CDR3 DNA sequence: TGTGCCAGCAGGACAGGGGTCCTCCACACTGAAGCTTTCTTT. Residues: CASRTGVLHTEAFF.

This clonotype was recorded at least ten times. The chain links TRBV6-2 or TRBV6-3 to TRBJ2-7; 8 bases map to TRBD2. The CDR3 is 14 residues long. J lost 4 bases, V lost 2 bases, and 4 bases had no gene match. The germline CDR1 and CDR2 sequences are MNHEY and SVGEGT. The CDR3 DNA reads as TGTGCCAGCAGTTACAGCAGCGGGAGTTACGAGCAGTACTTC. Amino acids: CASSYSSGSYEQYF.

This clonotype has at least ten counts. The chain carries TRBV4-3 and TRBJ1-4; D unclear. In germline, CDR1 is LGHNA, CDR2 YSLEER. Deletions cut 1 base from V and 14 bases from J, with 11 bases between. The CDR3 is made up of 12 amino acids. CDR3 in DNA: TGCGCCAGCAGCCAAGGCGTGGGAGGGCTGTTTTTT. It codes for CASSQGVGGLFF.

This clonotype occurred many times. V and J are TRBV12-3 or TRBV12-4 and TRBJ2-1; 7 bases are shared with TRBD1. CDR3 length: 15 amino acids. J lost 2 bases, V lost 6 bases, and 7 bases had no gene match. In DNA, the CDR3 is TGTGCCAGCAGCCCACAGGGGTCCGCCTACAATGAGCAGTTCTTC. This codes for CASSPQGSAYNEQFF.

This clonotype was seen many times. This chain links TRBV12-3 or TRBV12-4 with TRBJ1-1; tentative D call: TRBD1 (5 bases). The V and J ends lost 5 bases and 11 bases respectively, with 18 bases between them. The CDR3 runs 13 residues. The CDR3 sequence is CASSPSGTTRAFF. The DNA of the CDR3 is TGTGCCAGCAGTCCCTCCGGGACCACTAGGGCTTTCTTT.

The gene calls are TRBV20-1 and TRBJ2-1; D gene unclear. Per the germline V gene, CDR1 is DFQATT and CDR2 is SNEGSKA (reference sequence). The germline V and J ends were trimmed by 4 bases and 9 bases, with 19 bases remaining between them. This CDR3 has 14 amino acids. The CDR3 DNA reads TGCAGTGCTAACACCGTAGGCCTCATGGGTGAGCAGTTCTTC. It translates to CSANTVGLMGEQFF.

With respect to this clonotype: A much larger clone lies one base from this, so it may be a read error. This chain connects TRBV14 to TRBJ2-1; D is tentatively TRBD1 or TRBD2 (6 bases each). Germline values: CDR1 SGHDN, CDR2 FVKESK. This CDR3 contains 19 residues. This chain's CDR3 is CSSSQDRSEKGGMYNEQFF. CDR3 bases: TGTTCCAGCAGCCAAGATCGGAGCGAAAAAGGGGGGATGTACAATGAGCAGTTCTTC. Full variable domain (rest looked up from reference TRBV14 and TRBJ2-1): EAGVTQFPSHSVIEKGQTVTLRCDPISGHDNLYWYRRVMGKEIKFLLHFVKESKQDESGMPNNRFLAERTGGTYSTLKVQPAELEDSGVYFCSSSQDRSEKGGMYNEQFFGPGTRLTVL.